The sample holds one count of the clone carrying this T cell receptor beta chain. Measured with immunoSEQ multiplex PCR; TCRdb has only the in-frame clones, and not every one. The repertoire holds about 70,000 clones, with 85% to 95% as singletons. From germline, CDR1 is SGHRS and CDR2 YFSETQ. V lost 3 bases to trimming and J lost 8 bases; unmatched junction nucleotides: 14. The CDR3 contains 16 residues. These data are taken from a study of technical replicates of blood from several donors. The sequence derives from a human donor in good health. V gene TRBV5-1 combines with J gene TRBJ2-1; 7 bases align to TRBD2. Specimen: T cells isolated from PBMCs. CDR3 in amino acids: CASSYTRGREQDEQFF. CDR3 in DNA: TGCGCCAGCAGCTACACGCGCGGGCGGGAGCAGGATGAGCAGTTCTTC.